This is a list of T cell receptor beta chains from one sample in a study of blood T cells in healthy people across ages. TCRdb ran MiXCR on the 5' RACE reads and lists one entry per CDR3 protein. The table shows about a million distinct CDR3 sequences, with roughly 43% occurring only once. Sequenced input: blood. The origin of the receptors is a man under 40 in good health. Each CDR3 is given with its conserved first and last residue. The D gene is left open where the match is weak. A row's size may be missing; if present it is once, few, many or a size class.

TRBV29-1	TRBJ1-1	NA	NA	CSAHLGSNTEAFF	TGCAGCGCTCACCTCGGGTCCAACACTGAAGCTTTCTTT
TRBV12-3/TRBV12-4	TRBJ1-6	NA	NA	CASSSARSLSPLHF	TGTGCCAGCAGTTCTGCCCGGAGCCTTTCACCCCTCCACTTT
TRBV7-7	TRBJ2-3	NA	TRBD1	CASSLAQGADTQYF	TGTGCTAGCAGCTTAGCACAGGGGGCGGATACGCAGTATTTT
TRBV6-2/TRBV6-3	TRBJ2-5	NA	NA	CANAEQGGETQYF	TGTGCCAACGCGGAACAGGGCGGAGAGACCCAGTACTTC
TRBV28	TRBJ1-2	NA	NA	CASSLSPSPNYGYTF	TGTGCCAGCAGTTTATCCCCGTCTCCTAACTATGGCTACACCTTC
TRBV7-2	TRBJ2-5	once	TRBD2	CASSLALAGGRETQYF	TGTGCCAGCAGCTTAGCGCTAGCGGGAGGGCGAGAGACCCAGTACTTC
TRBV3-1	TRBJ2-1	few	NA	CASSQVGPHNEQFF	TGTGCCAGCAGCCAAGTAGGGCCCCACAATGAGCAGTTCTTC
TRBV27	TRBJ2-3	NA	TRBD2	CASRPGGYTDTQYF	TGTGCCAGCAGGCCGGGGGGATACACAGATACGCAGTATTTT
TRBV7-9	TRBJ2-1	few	NA	CASSLTGSYEQFF	TGTGCCAGCAGCTTAACAGGGAGCTATGAGCAGTTCTTC
TRBV12-3/TRBV12-4	TRBJ2-7	NA	TRBD1	CASSLAPTGGPYEQYF	TGTGCCAGCAGTTTAGCTCCGACAGGGGGGCCCTACGAGCAGTACTTC
TRBV10-3	TRBJ2-1	NA	TRBD1	CAINPGQVENEQFF	TGTGCCATCAATCCGGGACAGGTTGAGAATGAGCAGTTCTTC
TRBV5-5	TRBJ2-7	few	NA	CASSSAGYPSEQYF	TGTGCCAGCAGCTCCGCTGGGTACCCCTCCGAGCAGTACTTC
TRBV3-1	TRBJ2-2	NA	TRBD2	CASSLVTSGGHALFF	TGTGCCAGCAGCCTTGTAACTAGCGGGGGGCACGCGCTGTTTTTT
TRBV6-8	TRBJ2-1	NA	NA	CAGSPTGARNEQFF	TGTGCCGGCAGCCCCACGGGGGCGCGAAATGAGCAGTTCTTC
TRBV2	TRBJ2-4	NA	NA	CASSLGLGGAKNIQYF	TGTGCCAGCAGTCTGGGGCTAGGAGGGGCCAAAAACATTCAGTACTTC
TRBV7-2	TRBJ2-5	NA	TRBD1	CASSSTTGAVGETQYF	TGTGCCAGCAGCTCGACGACAGGGGCGGTGGGAGAGACCCAGTACTTC
TRBV2	TRBJ1-2	NA	TRBD1	CASSEGQGRGYTF	TGTGCCAGCAGTGAAGGACAGGGTCGGGGCTACACCTTC
TRBV20-1	TRBJ2-5	NA	TRBD2	CSARDKLAGGLDEQYF	TGCAGTGCTAGAGATAAGCTAGCGGGGGGGCTGGATGAGCAGTACTTC
TRBV20-1	TRBJ2-3	NA	NA	CSAPLGGVGNTQYF	TGCAGTGCTCCCCTGGGCGGGGTTGGTAATACGCAGTATTTT
TRBV3-1	TRBJ2-1	once	NA	CASSREGVREDKEQFF	TGTGCCAGCAGCCGAGAAGGTGTCAGGGAGGACAAGGAGCAGTTCTTC
TRBV3-1	TRBJ2-7	few	NA	CASSQATLGQYEQYF	TGTGCCAGCAGCCAAGCTACCTTGGGGCAATACGAGCAGTACTTC
TRBV12-3/TRBV12-4	TRBJ1-3	NA	NA	CASSLFSGNTIYF	TGTGCCAGCAGTTTATTCTCTGGAAACACCATATATTTT
TRBV28	TRBJ2-7	NA	NA	CASRLNSYEQYF	TGTGCCAGCAGATTAAACTCTTACGAGCAGTACTTC
TRBV20-1	TRBJ2-5	NA	NA	CSASGRGETQYF	TGTAGTGCTAGTGGCAGGGGAGAGACCCAGTACTTC
TRBV7-9	TRBJ1-1	NA	NA	CASSLGETVSGTEAFF	TGTGCCAGCAGCTTAGGGGAGACAGTTTCGGGCACTGAAGCTTTCTTT
TRBV20-1	TRBJ2-1	many	TRBD2	CSAAPSGSYNEQFF	TGCAGTGCCGCCCCTAGCGGGTCCTACAATGAGCAGTTCTTC
TRBV20-1	TRBJ2-3	NA	NA	CSARDTRVLQYF	TGCAGTGCTAGAGACACTAGGGTGCTGCAGTATTTT
TRBV5-1	TRBJ2-5	once	NA	CASSLRFYPSAGETQYF	TGCGCCAGCAGTCTTAGGTTTTATCCTTCGGCCGGGGAGACCCAGTACTTC
TRBV11-2	TRBJ2-5	few	NA	CASSLESSFKGEQYF	TGTGCCAGCAGCTTAGAAAGCAGCTTCAAGGGTGAGCAGTACTTC
TRBV30	TRBJ2-3	few	TRBD1	CAWKQGPSTDTQYF	TGTGCCTGGAAACAGGGGCCAAGCACAGATACGCAGTATTTT
TRBV4-1	TRBJ2-7	NA	NA	CASSQGDRFEQYF	TGCGCCAGCAGCCAAGGCGACAGGTTCGAGCAGTACTTC
TRBV10-3	TRBJ1-1	NA	NA	CAISERPGLNTEAFF	TGTGCCATCAGTGAGCGTCCAGGACTGAACACTGAAGCTTTCTTT
TRBV29-1	TRBJ2-7	NA	TRBD2	CSAISGAHEQYF	TGCAGCGCAATTAGCGGGGCCCACGAGCAGTACTTC
TRBV5-1	TRBJ2-1	NA	TRBD1	CASNAGTDYNEQFF	TGCGCCAGCAACGCCGGGACAGACTACAATGAGCAGTTCTTC
TRBV6-2/TRBV6-3	TRBJ2-1	many	TRBD2	CASTITGLASEQFF	TGTGCCAGCACTATAACGGGACTAGCAAGTGAGCAGTTCTTC
TRBV4-1	TRBJ1-2	NA	NA	CASSQDNGQPPLGYTF	TGCGCCAGCAGCCAAGATAATGGGCAGCCACCTCTTGGCTACACCTTC
TRBV7-9	TRBJ2-1	few	TRBD2	CASSPSGGARSEQFF	TGTGCCAGCAGCCCTAGCGGGGGGGCTAGAAGTGAGCAGTTCTTC
TRBV6-2/TRBV6-3	TRBJ2-7	NA	TRBD1	CASSLGTGLVIEQYF	TGTGCCAGCAGTCTCGGGACAGGCTTGGTGATCGAGCAGTACTTC
TRBV7-2	TRBJ2-2	once	TRBD1	CASSLGQGRTGELFF	TGTGCCAGCAGCCTCGGACAGGGCCGCACCGGGGAGCTGTTTTTT
TRBV20-1	TRBJ2-3	NA	NA	CSARDYRAEDTQYF	TGCAGTGCTAGAGATTACCGGGCAGAAGATACGCAGTATTTT
TRBV2	TRBJ1-1	NA	TRBD1	CASTLGQNTFEAFF	TGTGCCAGCACTTTGGGACAGAACACTTTTGAAGCTTTCTTT
TRBV5-4	TRBJ2-1	few	TRBD2	CASSLGVAGVNEQFF	TGTGCCAGCAGCTTGGGCGTAGCGGGGGTTAATGAGCAGTTCTTC
TRBV18	TRBJ1-5	NA	NA	CASSPQDTNQPQHF	TGTGCCAGCTCACCGCAGGACACTAATCAGCCCCAGCATTTT
TRBV20-1	TRBJ2-5	NA	TRBD1	CSAPDLFGQGIETQYF	TGCAGTGCTCCCGACTTATTCGGACAGGGGATTGAGACCCAGTACTTC
TRBV18	TRBJ1-2	NA	NA	CASSPPVPFEACGYTF	TGTGCCAGCTCACCACCGGTCCCTTTTGAGGCCTGTGGCTACACCTTC
TRBV2	TRBJ2-1	NA	TRBD1	CPSSEGALNEQFF	TGTCCCAGCAGTGAGGGGGCCCTCAATGAGCAGTTCTTC
TRBV10-3	TRBJ1-1	NA	NA	CAISESNTEAFF	TGTGCCATCAGTGAGTCGAACACTGAAGCTTTCTTT
TRBV12-3/TRBV12-4	TRBJ2-3	NA	NA	CASTARRDTQYF	TGTGCCAGCACCGCGAGGAGAGATACGCAATATTTT
TRBV11-1	TRBJ2-3	few	NA	CASSLRGVSFTDTQYF	TGTGCCAGCAGCCTACGTGGTGTCTCCTTCACAGATACGCAGTATTTT
TRBV27	TRBJ2-1	NA	TRBD2	CASSPPSGGQFF	TGTGCCAGCAGTCCCCCTAGCGGGGGACAGTTCTTC